The 28 T cell receptor beta chains in this list originate from one sample, sequenced in a study of beta chain features in type 1 diabetes. Findings and limits, study-wide: In every one of the four CD4+ subsets, TCRB CDR3s were moderately but significantly shorter in Type 1 diabetes patients.

All of the isolated RNA was reverse transcribed, so expressed TCRB transcripts were sequenced. The repertoire was sequenced with immunoSEQ multiplex PCR; TCRdb's copy has only in-frame clones and lacks some. The profile covers over 650,000 clones, with over 12% appearing a single time and just under 0.04% taken by the ten largest. Their recognized antigens are unknown. Sequencing input: naive CD4+ T cells from blood. Every receptor here comes from a man younger than 35 with type 1 diabetes.

V usage is TRBV7-3 and J usage is TRBJ2-7, with D possibly matching TRBD2 (6 bases). The germline V gene encodes CDR1 SGHTA and CDR2 FQGTGA. V was trimmed by 5 bases and J by 6 bases, leaving 17 bases between them. The CDR3 runs to 14 residues. CDR3 region: CASSPGTLGGEQYF. DNA for the CDR3: TGTGCCAGCAGCCCCGGGACCTTGGGAGGCGAGCAGTACTTC.

There are a few counts of this clone. The rearrangement joins TRBV23-1 to TRBJ2-7; D may be TRBD2 (5 bases). TRBV23-1 carries the ORF label, with uncertain function. Deletions cut 6 bases from V and 0 bases from J, with 9 bases between. The length of the CDR3 is 13 residues. The CDR3 DNA follows: TGCGCCAGCAGGGGGAGCATCTCCTACGAGCAGTACTTC. Amino acid sequence: CASRGSISYEQYF.

The table lists this clone with a few counts. The chain uses TRBV7-2 and TRBJ2-2, with D unclear. CDR1 and CDR2 (germline): SGHTA, FQGNSA. The CDR3 extends over 13 amino acids. Trimming removed 0 bases from V and 3 bases from J, with 2 bases in between. This CDR3 is CASSLADTGELFF. The CDR3 nucleotides are TGTGCCAGCAGCTTAGCCGACACCGGGGAGCTGTTTTTT.

This clone has just a few counts. The chain links TRBV5-6 to TRBJ2-7; D is perhaps TRBD2 (5 bases). The CDR3 runs to 15 residues. The germline gives CDR1 SGHDT, CDR2 YYEEEE. Trimming removed 4 bases from V and 3 bases from J, with 17 bases in between. The chain's CDR3 is CASSRSGGSIYEQYF. For the CDR3, the DNA is TGTGCCAGCAGCCGGTCCGGTGGGAGCATCTACGAGCAGTACTTC.

This clone was counted only a few times. The chain has TRBV30 and TRBJ1-1, with D uncertain. V lost 1 base and J 5 bases, leaving 20 bases between the germline ends. Germline V lookup: CDR1 GTSNPN, CDR2 SVGIG (reference sequence). The CDR3 spans 16 residues. CDR3 bases: TGTGCCTGGAGTGGGGGATGGGCCGGCGAAGATACTGAAGCTTTCTTT. Translated: CAWSGGWAGEDTEAFF.

The chain couples TRBV7-3 to TRBJ1-2; no firm D call. This CDR3 has 15 residues. Trimming stripped 0 bases from V and 3 bases from J, with 11 bases between. Germline values: CDR1 SGHTA, CDR2 FQGTGA. The CDR3 DNA reads TGTGCCAGCAGCTTAACGGGGAATGGGGACTATGGCTACACCTTC. It yields the protein CASSLTGNGDYGYTF.

The chain has TRBV30 and TRBJ2-1, with 7 bases identical to TRBD2. Trimming took 0 bases from V and 1 from J; bases not matched to a gene: 12. The CDR3 runs 18 residues. Germline CDR1 and CDR2: GTSNPN and SVGIG (reference sequence). The CDR3 nucleotides read TGTGCCTGGAGTGTTAAATGGGCGGGAGCTCAGTCCTACAATGAGCAGTTCTTC. This sequence encodes CAWSVKWAGAQSYNEQFF.

This clone has only one observation. CDR3 amino acids: CASSERDRETQYF. The CDR3 DNA is TGTGCCAGCAGTGAACGGGACAGGGAGACCCAGTACTTC. V and J are TRBV6-1 and TRBJ2-5, with 8 bases aligning to TRBD1. J was trimmed by 5 bases and V by 2 bases; bases with no gene match: 1. Germline assignment: CDR1 MNHNS and CDR2 SASEGT. The CDR3 consists of 13 residues.

This chain uses TRBV30 with TRBJ2-5; no definite D call. V dropped 7 bases and J dropped 4 bases, with 4 bases sitting between them. Germline loops: CDR1 GTSNPN, CDR2 SVGIG (reference sequence). The CDR3 spans 9 residues. Here the CDR3 DNA reads TGTGCCTCAGGAGAGACCCAGTACTTC. Its protein product is CASGETQYF.

In its sample, this clone was seen a few times. V is TRBV5-6 and J is TRBJ1-5; D is undetermined. Germline V lookup: CDR1 SGHDT, CDR2 YYEEEE. The V gene lost 5 bases and the J gene lost 0 bases, with 9 bases spanning the gap. The length of the CDR3 is 14 residues. The CDR3 is CASSRSYSNQPQHF. CDR3 DNA sequence: TGTGCCAGCAGTCGAAGTTATAGCAATCAGCCCCAGCATTTT.

This clone was detected a few times. The chain carries TRBV7-9 and TRBJ2-5, with a tentative D call TRBD2 (6 bases). There are 15 residues in the CDR3. V lost 3 bases and J 2 bases, leaving 13 bases between the germline ends. Looked up from germline, CDR1 is SEHNR and CDR2 is FQNEAQ (reference sequence). The CDR3 protein is CASSFRGGEQETQYF. The CDR3 DNA sequence: TGTGCCAGCAGCTTTCGTGGCGGGGAACAAGAGACCCAGTACTTC.

A few counts support this clone. CDR3 sequence reads: CASSSPGGEQYF. DNA of the CDR3: TGTGCCAGCAGTTCCCCCGGGGGCGAGCAGTACTTC. The chain carries TRBV28 and TRBJ2-7, with D tentatively TRBD2 (6 bases). V lost 4 bases, J lost 6 bases, and 10 bases lay in between. This CDR3 has 12 residues. CDR1 MDHEN and CDR2 SYDVKM come from the germline V gene.

CDR3 protein: CASSFLGETQYF. The DNA of the CDR3 is TGTGCCAGCAGCTTTTTGGGAGAGACCCAGTACTTC. The chain carries TRBV7-2 and TRBJ2-5; D not resolved. Trimming took off 3 bases at V and 4 bases at J, with 6 bases between the two ends. The CDR3 is 12 amino acids. Germline V gene lookup returns CDR1 SGHTA and CDR2 FQGNSA.

This clone has only a few counts. The chain uses TRBV7-2 and TRBJ2-1, with D perhaps TRBD2 (6 bases). From germline, CDR1 is SGHTA and CDR2 FQGNSA. The CDR3 is made up of 16 amino acids. Between the trimmed V and J ends, which lost 3 bases and 9 bases, there was a span of 21 bases. The CDR3: CASSFGATRGSSEQFF. CDR3 coding DNA: TGTGCCAGCAGCTTCGGAGCGACTAGAGGTTCAAGTGAGCAGTTCTTC. The full variable domain, rest sourced from reference TRBV7-2 and TRBJ2-1, is GAGVSQSPSNKVTEKGKDVELRCDPISGHTALYWYRQSLGQGLEFLIYFQGNSAPDKSGLPSDRFSAERTGGSVSTLTIQRTQQEDSAVYLCASSFGATRGSSEQFFGPGTRLTVL.

The chain links TRBV9 to TRBJ2-5, with TRBD2 matching over 7 bases. Looked up from germline, CDR1 is SGDLS and CDR2 is YYNGEE. The J segment lost 4 bases and the V segment lost 4 bases, leaving 7 bases of the junction unmatched. This CDR3 has 14 amino acids. As DNA, the CDR3 is TGTGCCAGCAGCCCCCCTAGCGGAGGAGAGACCCAGTACTTC. Translating it yields CASSPPSGGETQYF.

This clone was observed a handful of times. The chain recombines TRBV7-2 with TRBJ2-2; 7 positions match TRBD2. CDR1 and CDR2 (germline): SGHTA, FQGNSA. The length of the CDR3 is 16 residues. Trimming removed 5 bases from V and 2 bases from J; junction bases left unmatched: 8. Here the CDR3 reads CASSLNSGSNTGELFF. DNA of the CDR3: TGTGCCAGCAGCCTTAATAGCGGGTCTAACACCGGGGAGCTGTTTTTT.

This clone was seen only a few times. The chain links TRBV10-3 to TRBJ1-1; no reliable D call. The CDR3 is 13 amino acids. Germline CDR1 is ENHRY and CDR2 is SYGVKD. V was trimmed by 7 bases and J by 3 bases, leaving 12 bases between them. The CDR3 here is CAIKENGDTEAFF. CDR3 bases: TGTGCCATCAAGGAAAACGGGGACACTGAAGCTTTCTTT.

The CDR3 bases are TGTGCCTGGAGTGTCCCACTCGGTGGGTACAAAAACATTCAGTACTTC. Translation gives CAWSVPLGGYKNIQYF. The chain has TRBV30 and TRBJ2-4, with D hard to call. CDR1 is GTSNPN and CDR2 is SVGIG in the germline V gene (reference sequence). The V gene lost 0 bases and the J gene lost 3 bases, with 15 bases spanning the gap. The CDR3 has 16 residues. Filled out from reference TRBV30 and TRBJ2-4, the complete variable domain reads SQTIHQWPATLVQPVGSPLSLECTVEGTSNPNLYWYRQAAGRGLQLLFYSVGIGQISSEVPQNLSASRPQDRQFILSSKKLLLSDSGFYLCAWSVPLGGYKNIQYFGAGTRLSVL.

A few counts support this clone. The chain joins TRBV18 to TRBJ2-7; D perhaps matches TRBD1 (6 bases). The V gene's germline CDR1 is KGHSH and CDR2 LQKENI. V gave up 1 base and J gave up 2 bases, with 12 bases separating them. CDR3 length: 15 amino acids. CDR3 residues: CASSPRQETTYEQYF. CDR3 nucleotides: TGTGCCAGCTCACCACGACAGGAGACCACCTACGAGCAGTACTTC.

This clone came up a few times. The chain uses TRBV2 and TRBJ1-2; TRBD1 matches at 8 bases. Germline V gene data show CDR1 as SNHLY and CDR2 as FYNNEI. V dropped 7 bases and J dropped 7; count of bases not matched to a gene: 8. This CDR3 region has 13 residues. The CDR3 loop is CASTPTGVLGYTF. CDR3 DNA: TGTGCCAGCACCCCGACAGGGGTGCTTGGCTACACCTTC.

This chain uses TRBV30 with TRBJ2-2; D ambiguous. Germline V CDR1 and CDR2: GTSNPN, SVGIG (reference sequence). The CDR3 extends over 13 amino acids. V lost 0 bases and J 6 bases, leaving 8 bases between the germline ends. CDR3 in DNA: TGTGCCTGGAGTGTATGGGCGTCCGGGGAGCTGTTTTTT. Translation gives CAWSVWASGELFF.

The chain uses TRBV9 and TRBJ2-1, with D possibly TRBD2 on 5 matching bases. V lost 4 bases to trimming and J lost 3 bases, with 14 bases between them. From germline, CDR1 is SGDLS and CDR2 YYNGEE. CDR3 length equals 15 residues. This CDR3 is CASSPIAIFYNEQFF. Written as DNA, the CDR3 is TGTGCCAGCAGCCCCATAGCGATTTTCTACAATGAGCAGTTCTTC.

About this clone: Other DNA sequences of this sample code for an identical CDR3. The chain links TRBV29-1 to TRBJ1-1; D is ambiguous. The germline V gene encodes CDR1 SQVTM and CDR2 ANQGSEA. V shed 3 bases and J shed 0 bases, with 8 bases lying between them. The CDR3 length is 13 residues. CDR3 bases: TGCAGCGTTGAGCGGCAGTTGAACACTGAAGCTTTCTTT. It translates to CSVERQLNTEAFF.

CDR3 region: CAWSPPDLTYEQYF. The CDR3 DNA follows: TGTGCCTGGAGTCCCCCCGACTTGACCTACGAGCAGTACTTC. J is TRBJ2-7 and V is TRBV30; D uncertain. The V end lost 2 bases, the J end lost 2 bases, and 13 bases lay between the germline ends. The CDR3 runs to 14 residues. Germline V gene lookup returns CDR1 GTSNPN and CDR2 SVGIG (reference sequence). Full variable domain (outside the CDR3, taken from reference TRBV30 and TRBJ2-7): SQTIHQWPATLVQPVGSPLSLECTVEGTSNPNLYWYRQAAGRGLQLLFYSVGIGQISSEVPQNLSASRPQDRQFILSSKKLLLSDSGFYLCAWSPPDLTYEQYFGPGTRLTVT.

For this clone: Compared with germline, one end of the junction differs, possibly owing to a read error. The chain employs TRBV29-1 and TRBJ2-5, with D uncertain. CDR3 size: 13 residues. Germline loops: CDR1 SQVTM, CDR2 ANQGSEA. The CDR3 DNA sequence: TGCAGCGTAACGATGCAGACCCAAGATACCCAGTACTTC. Its protein is CSVTMQTQDTQYF.

The chain is built from TRBV29-1 and TRBJ2-5; tentatively, D is TRBD1 (5 bases). The length of the CDR3 is 14 residues. Per germline, CDR1 SQVTM and CDR2 ANQGSEA. Trimming removed 4 bases from V and 2 bases from J, with 14 bases in between. CDR3 loop: CSVGGSGIQETQYF. In DNA, the CDR3 is TGCAGCGTTGGGGGCAGTGGGATACAAGAGACCCAGTACTTC.

This rearrangement joins TRBV30 to TRBJ1-2; 12 bases align to TRBD1. The CDR3 length is 15 residues. In germline, CDR1 is GTSNPN, CDR2 SVGIG (reference sequence). J lost 7 bases, V lost 2 bases, and 8 bases had no gene match. CDR3 bases: TGTGCCTGGAGTCCCCCGGGACAGGGGGCTTCTGGCTACACCTTC. Translation: CAWSPPGQGASGYTF.

This sequence joins TRBV7-2 and TRBJ2-5, with D perhaps being TRBD1 or TRBD2 (5 bases each). Germline V lookup: CDR1 SGHTA, CDR2 FQGNSA. Trimming shortened V by 5 bases and J by 5 bases, and 12 bases separated the two germline ends. The CDR3 loop spans 13 amino acids. CDR3 region: CASSPGPRETQYF. The CDR3, as DNA: TGTGCCAGCAGCCCGGGACCTCGGGAGACCCAGTACTTC.